Presented here are 9 T cell receptor beta chains from one specimen sequenced in a study of beta chain features in type 1 diabetes. The study, taken as a whole, reports: Shorter TCRB CDR3s, moderately but significantly so, were found in Type 1 diabetes patients in all four CD4+ subsets.

Expressed TCRB transcripts were sequenced because the entire RNA isolate underwent reverse transcription. Assay used: immunoSEQ multiplex PCR; TCRdb lists only in-frame clones, some missing. The repertoire consists of some 700,000 clones, with around an eighth occurring once and the leading ten covering 0.02% to 0.025%. Antigen specificity for these receptors is unknown. Sequenced input: naive CD4+ T cells from blood. These receptor sequences come from a man between 18 and 35 years old with type 1 diabetes.

This clone has a handful of counts. The gene calls are TRBV6-5 and TRBJ2-6; D unresolved. Germline CDR1 reads MNHEY; CDR2 reads SVGAGI. The CDR3 loop spans 15 amino acids. V shed 6 bases and J shed 0 bases, with 9 bases lying between them. CDR3 nucleotide sequence: TGTGCCAGCAGGCCTCCTAGCTCTGGGGCCAACGTCCTGACTTTC. Protein: CASRPPSSGANVLTF.

The CDR3 nucleotides read TGCAGCGTTGAACGTCCCGGGGGGGCCCCTACAGGGCAGTTCTTC. Translated: CSVERPGGAPTGQFF. V and J are TRBV29-1 and TRBJ2-1; 8 nucleotides match TRBD2. The CDR3 sequence is 15 residues long. After removal of 2 bases from V and 12 bases from J, the junction contained 15 bases not matched to a gene. Germline-derived CDR1 and CDR2 are SQVTM and ANQGSEA.

Comments on this clone: A single base separates this from a much larger clone, so it may be a read error. The chain couples TRBV30 to TRBJ2-7; no firm D call. Trimming stripped 1 base from V and 3 bases from J, with 4 bases between. The CDR3 totals 11 residues. Germline V gene data show CDR1 as GTSNPN and CDR2 as SVGIG (reference sequence). CDR3 in amino acids: CAWSGNYEQYF. In DNA form, the CDR3 reads TGTGCCTGGAGTGGAAACTACGAGCAGTACTTC.

V usage is TRBV11-1 and J usage is TRBJ1-1; the D is unclear. Trimming cost V 1 base and J 1 base, with 4 bases left between them. The germline V gene has CDR1 SGHAT and CDR2 FQDESV (reference sequence). The CDR3 is 13 amino acids. The CDR3: CASSLGQNTEAFF. As DNA, the CDR3 is TGTGCCAGCAGCTTAGGACAGAACACTGAAGCTTTCTTT.

This clone was observed a handful of times. The chain carries TRBV2 and TRBJ1-6; 9 bases match TRBD1. The CDR3 sequence is 14 residues long. After removal of 7 bases from V and 6 bases from J, the junction contained 4 bases not matched to a gene. The germline V gene encodes CDR1 SNHLY and CDR2 FYNNEI. The CDR3 reads CASTRQGVNSPLHF. CDR3 nucleotide sequence: TGTGCCAGCACCCGACAGGGGGTTAATTCACCCCTCCACTTT.

The chain has TRBV5-1 and TRBJ2-6; possibly TRBD2 for D (6 bases). The CDR3 extends over 16 amino acids. V was pared by 0 bases and J by 2 bases, with 9 bases between. Germline V CDR1 and CDR2: SGHRS, YFSETQ. The CDR3 sequence: CASSLVGGTGANVLTF. Here the CDR3 DNA reads TGCGCCAGCAGCTTGGTCGGCGGGACTGGGGCCAACGTCCTGACTTTC.

This clone was observed a handful of times. The chain couples TRBV7-2 to TRBJ1-2; D gene unclear. The germline V gene has CDR1 SGHTA and CDR2 FQGNSA. Deletions cut 3 bases from V and 4 bases from J, with 9 bases between. The length of the CDR3 is 13 residues. The CDR3 here is CASSLGDGYGYTF. The CDR3 nucleotides read TGTGCCAGCAGCTTGGGAGACGGCTATGGCTACACCTTC.

The J gene is TRBJ2-7, the V gene TRBV5-1; D is possibly TRBD1 or TRBD2 (5 bases each). The CDR3 extends over 16 amino acids. Trimming stripped 1 base from V and 3 bases from J, with 17 bases between. Germline V gene lookup returns CDR1 SGHRS and CDR2 YFSETQ. The CDR3 nucleotides are TGCGCCAGCAGCTTGCCGACCGGGACGAACCTCTACGAGCAGTACTTC. Protein sequence: CASSLPTGTNLYEQYF.

As regards this clone: One end of the junction varies from germline; a read error may be responsible. The chain links TRBV7-7 to TRBJ2-5, with 8 positions matching TRBD2. The CDR3 contains 15 residues. The V gene's germline CDR1 is SSHAT and CDR2 FNYEAQ (reference sequence). The CDR3 here is CASSPSAGGHGTQYF. The CDR3 nucleotides read TGTGCTAGCAGCCCCAGTGCGGGGGGCCACGGGACCCAGTACTTC.